Below are 27 T cell receptor beta chains sequenced from a single sample in a study of identifying expanded T cells in peripheral blood. Using immunoSEQ multiplex PCR, the repertoire was profiled, and TCRdb retains in-frame clones only, with some absent. In the table there are tens of thousands of clones, about 85% of which are singletons. The material sequenced was blood. These receptors all come from a person between 18 and 69 years old in good health.

The chain links TRBV30 to TRBJ1-2; D might be TRBD1 (5 bases). This CDR3 is built from 14 residues. V shed 1 base and J shed 3 bases, with 12 bases lying between them. Germline values: CDR1 GTSNPN, CDR2 SVGIG (reference sequence). CDR3 amino acids: CAWSGGRRYYGYTF. The CDR3 coding sequence is TGTGCCTGGAGTGGGGGCCGCCGTTACTATGGCTACACCTTC.

This clone showed up just once. The chain joins TRBV5-6 to TRBJ2-5; weak D call: TRBD1 (5 bases). This CDR3 region has 14 residues. Per the germline V gene, CDR1 is SGHDT and CDR2 is YYEEEE. V shed 1 base and J shed 5 bases, with 12 bases lying between them. The CDR3 bases are TGTGCCAGCAGCTTGCCAGGGCTGGGGGAGACCCAGTACTTC. It encodes CASSLPGLGETQYF. Together with reference TRBV5-6 and TRBJ2-5, the CDR3 gives the full variable domain: DAGVTQSPTHLIKTRGQQVTLRCSPKSGHDTVSWYQQALGQGPQFIFQYYEEEERQRGNFPDRFSGHQFPNYSSELNVNALLLGDSALYLCASSLPGLGETQYFGPGTRLLVL.

CDR3 in DNA: TGTGCCAGCAGTGAGTACAGGACCTACGAGCAGTACTTC. It encodes CASSEYRTYEQYF. The chain is built from TRBV2 and TRBJ2-7; possible D gene TRBD1, 5 bases. This CDR3 spans 13 amino acids. Per the germline V gene, CDR1 is SNHLY and CDR2 is FYNNEI. V dropped 3 bases and J dropped 2 bases, with 8 bases sitting between them.

This chain links TRBV6-6 with TRBJ2-5; D is uncertain. V lost 2 bases and J lost 1, with 11 bases in between. The length of the CDR3 is 15 residues. Germline V gene sequence: CDR1 MNHNY, CDR2 SVGAGI (reference sequence). The CDR3 nucleotides are TGTGCCAGCAGTTACCAGGAGCTGATCCAAGAGACCCAGTACTTC. Its translation is CASSYQELIQETQYF.

V usage is TRBV25-1 and J usage is TRBJ1-2; unclear D gene. V was shortened by 5 bases and J by 4 bases, with 5 bases between the two germline ends. The germline CDR1 and CDR2 sequences are MGHDK and SYGVNS. CDR3 size: 11 residues. This CDR3 is CASSTSYGYTF. The CDR3 bases are TGTGCCAGCAGTACGAGCTATGGCTACACCTTC.

This chain joins TRBV11-3 and TRBJ2-2; D unclear. The CDR3 consists of 13 residues. V was cut by 2 bases and J by 6 bases, with 7 bases left in between. Germline CDR1 and CDR2: SGHNT and YENEEA. The CDR3 sequence: CASSLIGPGELFF. The CDR3 region has the DNA TGTGCCAGCAGCTTAATAGGCCCCGGGGAGCTGTTTTTT.

In this sample, this clone turned up a few times. The chain combines TRBV6-5 with TRBJ2-2, with D unresolved. Germline V lookup: CDR1 MNHEY, CDR2 SVGAGI. Trimming pared 6 bases from V and 0 bases from J, leaving 5 bases between. The CDR3 totals 13 residues. CDR3 amino acids: CASSTSNTGELFF. For the CDR3, the DNA is TGTGCCAGCAGCACCTCGAACACCGGGGAGCTGTTTTTT.

The chain couples TRBV21-1 to TRBJ2-5; no check of the table's D call, TRBD1, against the DNA was made. TRBV21-1 is listed as a pseudogene. The CDR3 runs 18 residues. CDR3 in amino acids: CASSNAGYGQETQETQYF. The CDR3 nucleotides are TGTGCCAGCAGCAACGCGGGATATGGACAGGAAACCCAAGAGACCCAGTACTTC.

The genes are TRBV30 and TRBJ1-2; D might be TRBD1 (6 bases). Per the germline V gene, CDR1 is GTSNPN and CDR2 is SVGIG (reference sequence). This CDR3 region has 12 residues. V lost 2 bases and J lost 5, with 9 bases in between. CDR3 residues: CAWSRGAYGYTF. CDR3 sequence (DNA): TGTGCCTGGAGTCGGGGGGCGTATGGCTACACCTTC.

The chain has TRBV12-5 and TRBJ2-3, with TRBD2 as a possible D gene (5 bases). Germline CDR1 and CDR2: LGHNT and FRNRAP. V dropped 3 bases and J dropped 3 bases, with 13 bases sitting between them. The CDR3 sequence is 15 residues long. This CDR3 is CASGLPPSGTDTQYF. The CDR3 DNA follows: TGTGCTAGTGGTTTACCCCCCAGCGGTACAGATACGCAGTATTTT.

The gene calls are TRBV30 and TRBJ2-7; a possible D gene is TRBD1 (6 bases). The length of the CDR3 is 12 residues. Deletions cut 0 bases from V and 7 bases from J, with 10 bases between. The germline V gene has CDR1 GTSNPN and CDR2 SVGIG (reference sequence). CDR3 sequence reads: CAWSVSGEEQYF. The DNA for the CDR3 is TGTGCCTGGAGTGTATCAGGGGAGGAGCAGTACTTC.

This clone appeared a single time. This rearrangement joins TRBV27 to TRBJ1-2; D perhaps matches TRBD1 (5 bases). The V gene's germline CDR1 is MNHEY and CDR2 SMNVEV (reference sequence). The CDR3 spans 15 residues. V lost 5 bases and J 8 bases, leaving 21 bases between the germline ends. CDR3 DNA sequence: TGTGCCAGCAGTCCACGCCTCCGGGACCATATAGGCTACACCTTC. This translates into CASSPRLRDHIGYTF.

The chain couples TRBV7-2 to TRBJ1-5, with D hard to call. The V end lost 3 bases, the J end lost 5 bases, and 8 bases lay between the germline ends. CDR1 is SGHTA, CDR2 FQGNSA, per germline. This CDR3 comprises 13 residues. CDR3 in amino acids: CASSFGAYQPQHF. The CDR3 region has the DNA TGTGCCAGCAGCTTTGGTGCCTATCAGCCCCAGCATTTT.

V gene TRBV19 combines with J gene TRBJ2-7; 8 bases match TRBD1. V dropped 4 bases and J dropped 4; count of bases not matched to a gene: 12. The V gene's germline CDR1 is LNHDA and CDR2 SQIVND (reference sequence). This CDR3 spans 16 amino acids. CDR3 sequence (DNA): TGTGCCAGTAGTAGCTTCGCAGGGGGCGCGTCGTACGAGCAGTACTTC. It codes for CASSSFAGGASYEQYF.

CDR3 DNA sequence: TGTGCCAGCACCCTCGGGGACACCATATATTTT. It specifies CASTLGDTIYF. The chain recombines TRBV7-9 with TRBJ1-3; D is undetermined. There are 11 residues in the CDR3. Germline loops: CDR1 SEHNR, CDR2 FQNEAQ (reference sequence). V lost 7 bases and J 8 bases, leaving 9 bases between the germline ends.

The gene calls are TRBV7-8 and TRBJ1-1, with unresolved D. Trimming removed 5 bases from V and 0 bases from J, with 7 bases in between. Germline V gene lookup returns CDR1 SGHVS and CDR2 FQNEAQ. The CDR3 is 13 residues long. Here the CDR3 reads CASSIGLNTEAFF. The CDR3 DNA sequence: TGTGCCAGCAGCATCGGGCTGAACACTGAAGCTTTCTTT.

The V call is TRBV2, the J call TRBJ1-2; D is unresolved. This CDR3 is 14 amino acids long. The V end was cut by 6 bases, the J end by 4 bases, with 15 bases between. The germline V gene has CDR1 SNHLY and CDR2 FYNNEI. The CDR3 nucleotides read TGTGCCAGCAGCCTCCGGACGGAGACCTATGGCTACACCTTC. It is translated as CASSLRTETYGYTF.

The chain is built from TRBV6-5 and TRBJ1-2; D perhaps matches TRBD1 (5 bases). The germline gives CDR1 MNHEY, CDR2 SVGAGI. V lost 2 bases and J 7 bases, leaving 14 bases between the germline ends. This CDR3 is built from 14 residues. The CDR3 DNA sequence: TGTGCCAGCAGTTACAATCAGGGAGGTGGTGGCTACACCTTC. Protein sequence: CASSYNQGGGGYTF.

This sequence joins TRBV18 and TRBJ1-4, with unresolved D. Germline CDR1 and CDR2: KGHSH and LQKENI. The CDR3 is 16 residues long. Trimming shortened V by 4 bases and J by 6 bases, and 18 bases separated the two germline ends. CDR3 bases: TGTGCCAGCTCACTCGGAGTTTTGACGACGGATGAAAAACTGTTTTTT. As protein: CASSLGVLTTDEKLFF.

This clone was seen only once. The V and J genes are TRBV27 and TRBJ2-3, with D maybe TRBD1 (6 bases). The V end was cut by 8 bases, the J end by 6 bases, with 12 bases between. Germline CDR1 reads MNHEY; CDR2 reads SMNVEV (reference sequence). This CDR3 region has 12 residues. CDR3 nucleotide sequence: TGTGCCAGCGGGGGCGTGTGGGATACGCAGTATTTT. It encodes CASGGVWDTQYF.

The chain uses TRBV18 and TRBJ2-3, with 9 bases matching TRBD1. Germline V lookup: CDR1 KGHSH, CDR2 LQKENI. This CDR3 is 14 amino acids long. After removal of 5 bases from V and 1 base from J, the junction contained 1 base not matched to a gene. CDR3 in amino acids: CASSWDRGTDTQYF. The CDR3 coding sequence is TGTGCCAGCTCATGGGACAGGGGCACAGATACGCAGTATTTT.

The V and J genes are TRBV2 and TRBJ2-7; no definite D call. The germline V gene encodes CDR1 SNHLY and CDR2 FYNNEI. Trimming pared 6 bases from V and 0 bases from J, leaving 18 bases between. The CDR3 contains 16 residues. The CDR3 reads CASRSLPTLTSYEQYF. The CDR3 DNA reads TGTGCCAGCAGATCACTTCCTACCCTAACCTCCTACGAGCAGTACTTC.

V and J are TRBV7-9 and TRBJ2-5; 9 nucleotides align to TRBD1. CDR1 SEHNR and CDR2 FQNEAQ come from the germline V gene (reference sequence). Trimming cost V 2 bases and J 2 bases; bases outside gene matches: 6. This CDR3 region has 16 residues. The CDR3 loop reads CASSLRLGQGQETQYF. CDR3 DNA sequence: TGTGCCAGCAGCTTACGACTTGGACAGGGGCAAGAGACCCAGTACTTC.

This chain uses TRBV6-5 with TRBJ2-1; 7 positions match TRBD1. CDR3 length: 11 amino acids. Trimming removed 3 bases from V and 15 bases from J; junction bases left unmatched: 5. From germline, CDR1 is MNHEY and CDR2 SVGAGI. Here the CDR3 reads CASSYRDRAFF. The CDR3, as DNA: TGTGCCAGCAGTTATAGGGACAGAGCGTTCTTC.

This chain joins TRBV5-4 and TRBJ1-2; unclear D gene. The V and J ends lost 5 bases and 8 bases respectively, with 13 bases between them. The CDR3 sequence is 12 residues long. Germline CDR1 is SGHNT and CDR2 is YYREEE (reference sequence). This CDR3 reads CASSPNWVGYTF. The CDR3, as DNA: TGTGCCAGCAGTCCCAATTGGGTGGGCTACACCTTC.

This sequence joins TRBV19 and TRBJ2-7, with 8 bases lining up with TRBD1. Germline trimming cut 5 bases from V and 6 bases from J; bases unmatched to any gene: 12. This CDR3 is built from 15 residues. Germline V lookup: CDR1 LNHDA, CDR2 SQIVND (reference sequence). CDR3 protein: CASSPHRGAGGEQYF. The CDR3 coding sequence is TGTGCCAGTAGTCCGCACAGGGGGGCCGGTGGCGAGCAGTACTTC.

V gene TRBV5-1 combines with J gene TRBJ1-4, with D possibly TRBD1 on 5 matching bases. Germline-derived CDR1 and CDR2 are SGHRS and YFSETQ. With 6 bases removed from V and 4 bases from J, the gap between germline ends came to 13 bases. This CDR3 is built from 14 residues. CDR3 in amino acids: CASTPRDYNEKLFF. The CDR3 bases are TGCGCCAGCACCCCCCGGGACTATAATGAAAAACTGTTTTTT.